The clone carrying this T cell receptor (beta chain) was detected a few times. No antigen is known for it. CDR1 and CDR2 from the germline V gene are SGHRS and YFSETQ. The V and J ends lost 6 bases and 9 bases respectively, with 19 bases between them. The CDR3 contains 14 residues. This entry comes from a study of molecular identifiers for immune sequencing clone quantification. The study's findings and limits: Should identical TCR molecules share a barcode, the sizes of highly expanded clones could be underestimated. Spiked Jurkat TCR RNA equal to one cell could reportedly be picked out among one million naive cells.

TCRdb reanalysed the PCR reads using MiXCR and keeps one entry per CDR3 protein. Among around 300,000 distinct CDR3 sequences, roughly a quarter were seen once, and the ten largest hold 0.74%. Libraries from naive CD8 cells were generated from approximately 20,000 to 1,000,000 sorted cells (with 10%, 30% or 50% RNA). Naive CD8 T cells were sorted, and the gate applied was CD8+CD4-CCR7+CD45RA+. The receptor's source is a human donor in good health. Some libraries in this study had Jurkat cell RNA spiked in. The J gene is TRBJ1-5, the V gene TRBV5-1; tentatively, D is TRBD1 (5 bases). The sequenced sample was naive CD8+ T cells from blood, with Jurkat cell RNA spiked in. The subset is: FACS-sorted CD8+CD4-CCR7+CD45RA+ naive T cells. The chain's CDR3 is CASTEGPPGGPQHF. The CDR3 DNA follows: TGCGCCAGCACCGAGGGCCCCCCGGGGGGGCCCCAGCATTTT.